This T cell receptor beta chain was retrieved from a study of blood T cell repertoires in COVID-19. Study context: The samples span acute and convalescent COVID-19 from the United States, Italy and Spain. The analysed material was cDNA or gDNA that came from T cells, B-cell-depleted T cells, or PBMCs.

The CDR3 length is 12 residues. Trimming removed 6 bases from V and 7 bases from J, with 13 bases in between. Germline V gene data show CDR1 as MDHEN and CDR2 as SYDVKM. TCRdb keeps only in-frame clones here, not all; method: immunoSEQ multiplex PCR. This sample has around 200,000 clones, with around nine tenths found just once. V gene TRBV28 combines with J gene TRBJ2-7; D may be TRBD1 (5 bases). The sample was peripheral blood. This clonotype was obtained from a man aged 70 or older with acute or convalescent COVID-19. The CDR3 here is CASSGHMREQYF. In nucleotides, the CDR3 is TGTGCCAGCAGCGGACACATGCGAGAGCAGTACTTC.